This TCR beta chain was obtained from a study of T cell responses to AZD1222 COVID-19 vaccine. Study-wide findings and caveats: In a largely white British group with more females than males, clonal diversity was possibly underestimated. The study found Spike-specific TCR breadth and depth rose after two AZD1222 doses.

Clones were read by immunoSEQ multiplex PCR, and TCRdb kept only the in-frame ones, dropping some. The sample lists some 130,000 clones, 80% to 90% occurring once. As regards this clone: Its antigen is as yet unknown.

The V and J ends lost 5 bases and 1 base respectively, with 16 bases between them. Germline V gene lookup returns CDR1 SEHNR and CDR2 FQNEAQ (reference sequence). There are 16 residues in the CDR3. The chain links TRBV7-9 to TRBJ2-3; D perhaps matches TRBD1 (6 bases). Specimen: peripheral blood, collected on day 0 of MenACWY control vaccination. This TCR came from an adult in good health. CDR3 loop: CASSATGTVGTDTQYF. The CDR3 bases are TGTGCCAGCAGCGCGACAGGCACGGTGGGCACAGATACGCAGTATTTT.